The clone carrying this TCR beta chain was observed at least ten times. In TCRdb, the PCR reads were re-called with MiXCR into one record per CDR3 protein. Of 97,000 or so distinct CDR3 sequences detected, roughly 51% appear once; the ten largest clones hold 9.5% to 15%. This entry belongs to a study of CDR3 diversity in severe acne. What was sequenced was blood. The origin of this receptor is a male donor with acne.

The CDR3: CASSPFGDRRAFF. The DNA of the CDR3 is TGTGCCAGCAGTCCGTTTGGGGACAGGAGAGCTTTCTTT. V gene TRBV28 combines with J gene TRBJ1-1; TRBD1 agrees at 8 bases. Germline V CDR1 and CDR2: MDHEN, SYDVKM. Unmatched junction bases numbered 9, after V lost 5 bases and J lost 10 bases. This CDR3 spans 13 amino acids.